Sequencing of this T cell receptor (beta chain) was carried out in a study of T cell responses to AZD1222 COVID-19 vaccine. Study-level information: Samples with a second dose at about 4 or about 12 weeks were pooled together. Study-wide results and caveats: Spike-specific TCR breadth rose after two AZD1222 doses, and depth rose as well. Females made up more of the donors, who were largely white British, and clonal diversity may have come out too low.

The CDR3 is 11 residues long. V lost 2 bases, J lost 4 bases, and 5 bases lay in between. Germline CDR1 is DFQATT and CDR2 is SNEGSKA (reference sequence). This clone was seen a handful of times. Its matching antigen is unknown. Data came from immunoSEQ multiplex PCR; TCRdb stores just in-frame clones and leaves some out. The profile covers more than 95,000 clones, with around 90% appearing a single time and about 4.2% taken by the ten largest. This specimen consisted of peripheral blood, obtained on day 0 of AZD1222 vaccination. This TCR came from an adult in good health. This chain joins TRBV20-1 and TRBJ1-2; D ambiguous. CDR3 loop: CSARSVYGYTF. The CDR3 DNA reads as TGCAGTGCTAGAAGCGTCTATGGCTACACCTTC.